This is a list of T cell receptor beta chains from one sample in a study of blood T cell repertoires in COVID-19. Some clones are missing from TCRdb's copy, which holds only in-frame ones; the method was immunoSEQ multiplex PCR. In the table there are approximately 260,000 clones, about 85% of which are singletons. What was sequenced was peripheral blood. Receptors were obtained from a man aged 18-30 years with active or convalescent COVID-19. Each CDR3 is given with its conserved first and last residue.

CDR3 length,V gene,J gene,CDR3 protein
12,TRBV11-3,TRBJ1-2,CASSFQQYGYTF
13,TRBV30,TRBJ2-7,CAWSQGVVYEQYF
14,TRBV27,TRBJ1-6,CASSTGLDNSPLHF
15,TRBV5-1,TRBJ2-1,CASTGGEKSYNEQFF
16,TRBV25-1,TRBJ2-1,CASSELGSGTYNEQFF
14,TRBV10-1,TRBJ1-2,CASSDPSRGPAYTF
17,TRBV4-1,TRBJ2-4,CASSQVWDRGTKNIQYF
12,TRBV2,TRBJ2-3,CASSDRADTQYF
17,TRBV28,TRBJ1-5,CASSLQTGAYSNQPQHF
14,TRBV4-2,TRBJ2-1,CASSQEGPTGEQFF
15,TRBV4-1,TRBJ2-5,CASSRRTGWRETQYF
15,TRBV19,TRBJ2-7,CASSILGQGIYEQYF
14,TRBV5-1,TRBJ2-7,CASSLALGALEQYF
15,TRBV10-2,TRBJ1-4,CASSDVGATNEKLFF
14,TRBV10-3,TRBJ2-1,CAISDPTREHEQFF
15,TRBV5-1,TRBJ2-2,CASTTQRQGFGELFF
15,TRBV18,TRBJ2-5,CASSPFSNSKETQYF
16,TRBV6-2/TRBV6-3,TRBJ2-7,CASSYSGAAHSYEQYF
17,TRBV2,TRBJ2-7,CASSELPPLAGGYEQYF
15,TRBV7-9,TRBJ2-7,CASSSDIRSAYEQYF
12,TRBV6-5,TRBJ1-5,CASRGTGEPQHF
13,TRBV24-1,TRBJ1-2,CATSRGQGRGYTF
15,TRBV5-1,TRBJ2-7,CASSLDRVGPGEQYF
12,TRBV28,TRBJ1-2,CASSSSFYGYTF
15,TRBV19,TRBJ2-2,CASSIGLPNTGELFF
12,TRBV19,TRBJ2-3,CASSMSDRTQYF
13,TRBV19,TRBJ1-5,CASSFMSNQPQHF
15,TRBV6-6,TRBJ2-3,CASSRGLADTDTQYF
14,TRBV2,TRBJ2-1,CASRLQNIYNEQFF
13,TRBV7-2,TRBJ1-2,CASSFGQPYGYTF
14,TRBV19,TRBJ1-5,CASSMDRGGQPQHF
14,TRBV11-2,TRBJ1-1,CASSFGQQNTEAFF
11,TRBV20-1,TRBJ1-1,CAAPLNTEAFF
12,TRBV30,TRBJ1-2,CAWSSLTYGYTF
14,TRBV5-1,TRBJ1-4,CASTDGQGIEKLFF
13,TRBV2,TRBJ2-7,CASGEGYSYEQYF
16,TRBV5-6,TRBJ2-1,CASSQMGTSGYNEQFF
15,TRBV6-5,TRBJ1-1,CASRSIQGVNTEAFF
14,TRBV5-1,TRBJ1-1,CASSYPREGGEAFF
13,TRBV5-1,TRBJ2-7,CASRGGGRAEQYF
13,TRBV6-1,TRBJ1-4,CASSEWDSKKLFF
17,TRBV6-2/TRBV6-3,TRBJ2-7,CASSYSLPQRTSYEQYF
17,TRBV6-1,TRBJ1-2,CASSDFGVTGVGYGYTF
13,TRBV19,TRBJ1-1,CATRAGAFSEAFF
13,TRBV2,TRBJ1-4,CASSRQGNEKLFF
14,TRBV5-6,TRBJ2-1,CASSPWTAGKWPFF
17,TRBV4-3,TRBJ1-4,CASSQGRYGTGFEKLFF
15,TRBV6-5,TRBJ2-3,CASEYGTTYTDTQYF
14,TRBV9,TRBJ1-3,CASSVVGAGNTIYF
11,TRBV5-5,TRBJ2-7,CASSLYYEQYF
14,TRBV6-5,TRBJ1-3,CASSHHRGGNTIYF
17,TRBV30,TRBJ1-6,CAWMREIGSSYNSPLHF
12,TRBV24-1,TRBJ2-5,CATSDWEETQYF
14,TRBV7-7,TRBJ2-2,CASSMDRVLGELFF